This T cell receptor (beta chain) was sequenced for a study of blood T cell repertoires in COVID-19 (TCRdb year 2020). Background on the whole study: Samples covering the acute and convalescent phases of COVID-19 were provided by collaborators in the United States, Italy and Spain. Deeply sampled blood TCRbeta repertoires from subjects exposed to, actively infected with, or recovered from COVID-19 were included in the dataset. HLA class I and class II types, where available, came from metadata supplied by the sample provider rather than from assay-based typing. A de-identified subject ID, COVID-19 status, age in years and sex were almost always included in the sample metadata. The samples were drawn from two sources: the first 160 participants of the ongoing ImmuneRACE study, and 1,254 subjects contributed by 6 global collaborators. The prospective study material was composed of cDNA or gDNA derived from T cells, B-cell-depleted T cells, or PBMCs. The repertoires were released in a freely available public database intended as a resource for research on the immune response to SARS-CoV-2. Results and caveats for the whole study, not just this receptor: How much clinical and demographic metadata was included differed by source and by participant, and the metadata was provided uncurated.

The V end loses 5 bases and the J end loses 9 bases, and a stretch of 15 bases separates them. The CDR3 numbers 13 residues from cysteine through phenylalanine. Only the CDR3 part of the read is kept: 39 bases, read in frame from the first base. The germline V gene provides CDR1 SGHTS and CDR2 YDEGEE. As concerns this clone: The target of this receptor is not known. It has no much larger one-base neighbor in the sample; base qualities were not kept.

TCRbeta CDR3 regions were amplified from genomic DNA using the immunoSEQ Assay, a bias-controlled multiplex PCR. In the paper's pipeline: The number of nucleated cells in each sample was estimated by amplification of reference gene primers within the assay. To quantify the absolute abundance of each unique TCRbeta CDR3 rearrangement, sequence reads were collapsed and filtered. For each sample, productive Simpson clonality was calculated by taking the square root of Simpson's diversity index across productive rearrangements. Imported from immuneACCESS, the table was reduced by TCRdb to in-frame sequences with V and J called. These copies leave out some clones; in studies compared against another copy, an unresolved V gene accounts for under half, and the cause of the remainder is not known. The DNA gave D and trimming, while V, J and clone size come from that table. This sample holds around 230,000 clones; roughly 88% were observed only once. Clones ranked in the top ten supply around 2% of the sample.

Samples from volunteer blood donors who had recovered from COVID-19 were contributed by a second Seattle source. Each collaborating institution followed its own protocols to collect whole blood in K2EDTA tubes. For TCRbeta analysis, collaborator samples were shipped as frozen whole blood, as isolated PBMCs, or as DNA extracted from either sample type. The TCR was taken from a man between 35 and 55 years old who had recovered from COVID-19. The rearranged segments are TRBV5-8 and TRBJ2-4, and the D gene may be TRBD2, 5 bases matching. The sample was peripheral blood. The DNA sequence follows: TGTGCCAGCAGGCTGGCTTTCCGGGGCATTCAGTACTTC. This yields the protein CASRLAFRGIQYF.